This T cell receptor beta chain derives from a study of blood T cells in healthy people across ages (dated by TCRdb to the mid-2010s). As for the study more broadly: In model experiments, roughly one uniquely barcoded TCR beta cDNA molecule per two T cells was captured by template switching. Two additional independent replicas of 1 million unique cDNA reads from the same blood draw were analyzed for two donors (one aged 18 to 29 and one aged 80 or older). Donors were grouped into four age groups: young (average approximately 16 years), middle-aged (about 38), aged (about 60) and long-lived (around 80). To avoid experimental bias, donors of different ages were spread randomly across the sequencing lanes. To track age-related changes in TCR beta repertoire diversity, the study relied on deep sequencing normalized with unique cDNA molecular identifiers. Results the study describes overall, beyond this receptor: Because donor CMV infection status was unknown, age-related changes in expanded clonotypes were potentially confounded. A strong correlation was found between observed TCR beta diversity and the percentage of naive T cells measured by flow cytometry. Observed TCR beta diversity per million T cells fell roughly linearly with age, and a significant reduction was already apparent by age approximately 40. Estimates of total diversity based on one million sequenced T cells were considered lower bounds and underestimates. Compared with the aged group, more naive CD4+ T cells, fewer expanded clones and increased TCR diversity were shown by the long-lived group, suggesting age selection. Conclusive comparison of naive and antigen-experienced compartments was prevented by the profiling of bulk unsorted PBMCs.

Compared with germline, V lacks 7 bases and J lacks 3 bases; bases without a gene match: 13. Sequences SQVTM (CDR1) and ANQGSEA (CDR2) are obtained from the germline V gene. The CDR3, from cysteine to phenylalanine, totals 16 residues. Left in the record is the CDR3 DNA by itself, 48 bases read in frame from the first base. On this clonotype: No antigen is known for it. No quality values exist for individual bases; no much larger clone is one base distant.

Donors were 39 systemically healthy Caucasian individuals from Russia aged roughly 6 to 100 years. Each donor gave about 9.8 milliliters of peripheral blood, drawn into EDTA-treated Vacutainer tubes. Ficoll-Paque density-gradient centrifugation was used to isolate PBMCs, with at least 6 million obtained per sample. Total RNA, at least 5 micrograms per sample, was extracted from PBMCs with Trizol reagent. The percentages of naive CD45RAhigh/CD27high T cells were determined by flow cytometry on a PBMC aliquot from every donor. Receptor amplification or capture employed 5' RACE. For sequencing, an Illumina HiSeq 2500 was employed. A second PCR of roughly 6 to 11 cycles was run with a J-beta primer mix and a sample-barcoded 5' primer. Each TCR beta cDNA molecule received a unique molecular identifier from a template-switch 5' adaptor carrying 12 random nucleotides. Each sample yielded at least 3 million CDR3-containing paired-end reads. The Mint cDNA synthesis kit, primed by a TRBC-specific oligonucleotide, was used to synthesize first-strand cDNA from all RNA. All cDNA was treated with uracil-DNA glycosylase and then went through a first 18-cycle PCR with the universal primers M1SS and BC2_uni_R. The authors' pipeline ran thus. For normalization, 1 million high-quality reads were randomly selected from each sample, with every read carrying a distinct molecular identifier. Reads with shared molecular identifiers were discarded instead of being binned into consensus sequences. MiTCR, set to a Q25 quality threshold and the strictest error-elimination algorithm, was used for CDR3 identification, clonotype clustering and error correction. A nonparametric unseen species model with Euler transformation was used to estimate lower-bound total TCR beta diversity. TCRdb handled the public reads itself, with Q25 trimming in fastp and clone calling in MiXCR, and kept productive beta chains. Under each unique CDR3 protein, matching rows form one entry showing the most common genes and DNA. In this record, the V and J calls reflect TCRdb's handling and not the investigators' own analysis. This sample gives 650,000 to 800,000 distinct CDR3 sequences in total; 44% of them show up just once. Nearly 20% of the sample is held by the ten biggest clonotypes.

The chain couples TRBV29-1 to TRBJ1-1; 11 bases in the junction line up with TRBD1. This clonotype was sampled from a man between 60 and 75 years old in good health. Sequenced input: blood. This receptor has the CDR3 CSAERWTGGLYTEAFF. The DNA sequence is given as TGCAGCGCCGAACGATGGACAGGGGGCCTTTACACTGAAGCTTTCTTT.